A selection of T cell receptor beta chains follows, all from one sample in a study of T-cell memory formation after mild COVID-19. From the 5' RACE reads, TCRdb called clonotypes with MiXCR, one entry per CDR3 protein. This repertoire shows some 130,000 distinct CDR3 sequences, approximately 15% found once; its top ten account for approximately 13%. What was sequenced was PBMCs or a T cell subset sorted from them (not recorded which). Source of these receptors: an adult woman who had mild COVID-19 (a few samples of this study predate the infection). Cell type and time point are not known. Both conserved end residues are part of each CDR3. A D gene is named only where the DNA matches it firmly. Some rows mark clone size as missing; the rest say once, few, many or name a class of expanded clone.

size	length	J	D	V	CDR3	DNA
NA	14	TRBJ2-7	TRBD1	TRBV12-3/TRBV12-4	CASSYGQGLYEQYF	TGTGCCAGCAGTTACGGACAGGGCCTCTACGAGCAGTACTTC
NA	16	TRBJ2-5	NA	TRBV10-3	CAISVRGRAAEETQYF	TGTGCCATCAGTGTGAGGGGGAGGGCCGCGGAAGAGACCCAGTACTTC
NA	16	TRBJ2-5	NA	TRBV2	CASSGAWGALGETQYF	TGTGCCAGCAGTGGCGCGTGGGGGGCGCTTGGAGAGACCCAGTACTTC
few	14	TRBJ2-7	NA	TRBV4-1	CASSHAGYPNEQYF	TGCGCCAGCAGCCATGCAGGGTACCCGAACGAGCAGTACTTC
few	15	TRBJ1-2	NA	TRBV7-8	CASSLLAGTNYGYTF	TGTGCCAGCAGCCTTTTGGCAGGCACGAACTATGGCTACACCTTC
few	15	TRBJ1-6	TRBD1	TRBV5-1	CASSLQGIFNSPLHF	TGCGCCAGCAGTCTACAGGGGATTTTCAATTCACCCCTCCACTTT
few	16	TRBJ2-2	NA	TRBV5-1	CASSLSGISNTGELFF	TGCGCCAGCAGCTTGTCGGGGATCTCGAACACCGGGGAGCTGTTTTTT
few	13	TRBJ2-3	NA	TRBV12-3/TRBV12-4	CASSMDRTNTQYF	TGTGCCAGCAGCATGGACAGAACAAATACGCAGTATTTT
many	15	TRBJ2-7	TRBD2	TRBV15	CAKQHRAGDPYEQYF	TGTGCCAAACAGCATAGAGCGGGAGATCCCTACGAGCAGTACTTC
NA	17	TRBJ2-1	TRBD2	TRBV20-1	CSARPIDTSGGFYEQFF	TGCAGTGCTAGACCCATTGATACTAGCGGGGGTTTCTATGAGCAGTTCTTC
NA	17	TRBJ2-5	TRBD2	TRBV9	CASSVGAGGAREETQYF	TGTGCCAGCAGCGTAGGGGCGGGGGGGGCGCGTGAAGAGACCCAGTACTTC
many	16	TRBJ2-3	TRBD2	TRBV15	CATSRGSSGVGDTQYF	TGTGCCACCAGCAGGGGCTCTAGCGGAGTGGGCGATACGCAGTATTTT
few	14	TRBJ2-7	TRBD1	TRBV7-9	CASSAGTGEYEQYF	TGTGCCAGCAGCGCAGGGACAGGGGAGTACGAGCAGTACTTC
NA	15	TRBJ2-2	NA	TRBV21-1	CAGAPGQGDTGELFF	TGTGCCGGCGCTCCGGGACAGGGAGACACCGGGGAGCTGTTTTTT
few	17	TRBJ2-7	TRBD1	TRBV11-2	CASSLDPGQGRGGEQYF	TGTGCCAGCAGCTTAGATCCCGGACAGGGGCGAGGTGGCGAGCAGTACTTC
few	16	TRBJ1-6	NA	TRBV6-5	CASRGAQSSYNSPLHF	TGTGCCAGCAGGGGGGCCCAGAGCTCCTATAATTCACCCCTCCACTTT
few	15	TRBJ2-1	NA	TRBV9	CASSPGGAKYNEQFF	TGTGCCAGCAGCCCGGGGGGCGCAAAATACAATGAGCAGTTCTTC
NA	15	TRBJ2-5	NA	TRBV29-1	CSETREPGLMGTQYF	TGCAGCGAAACTCGTGAGCCAGGATTGATGGGGACCCAGTACTTC
NA	14	TRBJ1-1	TRBD1	TRBV7-8	CASSSTGGRTEAFF	TGTGCCAGCAGCTCCACAGGGGGCAGGACTGAAGCTTTCTTT
NA	18	TRBJ2-3	TRBD2	TRBV7-6	CASSLVLTSGDPPDTQYF	TGTGCCAGCAGCTTAGTTTTAACTAGCGGGGATCCTCCAGATACGCAGTATTTT
NA	15	TRBJ2-3	NA	TRBV7-2	CASNLPDSSTDTQYF	TGTGCCAGCAACTTGCCTGATTCTAGCACAGATACGCAGTATTTT
NA	17	TRBJ1-1	TRBD1	TRBV12-3/TRBV12-4	CASSFPRTGRRFTEAFF	TGTGCCAGCAGTTTTCCAAGGACAGGCCGGAGGTTCACTGAAGCTTTCTTT
few	14	TRBJ2-5	TRBD1	TRBV4-3	CASSPDRGWETQYF	TGCGCCAGCAGCCCAGACAGGGGGTGGGAGACCCAGTACTTC
few	14	TRBJ1-1	NA	TRBV9	CASSVVGGSAEAFF	TGTGCCAGCAGCGTAGTGGGGGGCTCGGCTGAAGCTTTCTTT
NA	16	TRBJ2-7	TRBD1	TRBV7-6	CASSRGQGGFSYEQYF	TGTGCCAGCAGCAGAGGACAGGGGGGATTCTCCTACGAGCAGTACTTC
NA	15	TRBJ2-7	TRBD2	TRBV12-3/TRBV12-4	CASSLGGSHSYEQYF	TGTGCCAGCAGTTTAGGCGGGAGTCACTCCTACGAGCAGTACTTC
NA	15	TRBJ2-2	NA	TRBV18	CASSPMSRVTGELFF	TGTGCCAGCTCACCAATGTCTCGGGTCACCGGGGAGCTGTTTTTT
NA	14	TRBJ2-3	TRBD2	TRBV10-3	CAISTSGRADTQYF	TGTGCCATCAGTACTAGCGGGAGGGCCGATACGCAGTATTTT
few	16	TRBJ2-2	TRBD2	TRBV9	CASGPGGGPIGGELFF	TGTGCCAGCGGCCCGGGGGGAGGGCCTATCGGCGGGGAGCTGTTTTTT
NA	13	TRBJ1-1	NA	TRBV4-1	CASSQDRYTEAFF	TGCGCCAGCAGCCAAGACAGGTACACTGAAGCTTTCTTT
few	13	TRBJ1-1	NA	TRBV27	CASSFRGGAEAFF	TGTGCCAGCAGTTTCCGGGGCGGGGCTGAAGCTTTCTTT
few	14	TRBJ2-5	TRBD1	TRBV14	CASSLTGAGETQYF	TGTGCCAGCAGCTTGACAGGGGCTGGGGAGACCCAGTACTTC
NA	15	TRBJ2-7	NA	TRBV5-6	CASSNGYLNLPEQYF	TGTGCCAGCAGCAACGGGTACCTCAACCTCCCCGAGCAGTACTTC
few	13	TRBJ2-7	NA	TRBV27	CTTKKGQGYEQYF	TGTACCACAAAAAAAGGGCAGGGCTACGAGCAGTACTTC
NA	15	TRBJ2-7	NA	TRBV6-6	CASSYGRPISYEQYF	TGTGCCAGCAGTTATGGCCGACCGATCTCCTACGAGCAGTACTTC
NA	16	TRBJ2-1	NA	TRBV4-3	CASSQGWAASYNEQFF	TGCGCCAGCAGCCAAGGATGGGCTGCTTCCTACAATGAGCAGTTCTTC
once	14	TRBJ1-6	NA	TRBV25-1	CASSAGFGNSPLHF	TGTGCCAGCAGTGCCGGGTTCGGTAATTCACCCCTCCACTTT
many	16	TRBJ2-3	NA	TRBV6-5	CASSYDGGLSTDTQYF	TGTGCCAGCAGTTACGACGGTGGCCTTAGCACAGATACGCAGTATTTT
few	17	TRBJ2-3	TRBD2	TRBV4-2	CASSPLTSGASTDTQYF	TGTGCCAGCAGCCCTCTCACTAGCGGGGCGAGCACAGATACGCAGTATTTT
few	14	TRBJ2-1	TRBD2	TRBV20-1	CSAVTSGRGDEQFF	TGCAGTGCCGTAACTAGCGGGAGAGGTGATGAGCAGTTCTTC
few	13	TRBJ2-2	NA	TRBV24-1	CATSPRRTGELFF	TGTGCCACCAGCCCACGGCGTACCGGGGAGCTGTTTTTT
NA	15	TRBJ2-2	TRBD1	TRBV10-3	CAIGPQGARTGELFF	TGTGCCATCGGTCCACAGGGGGCGAGAACCGGGGAGCTGTTTTTT
few	12	TRBJ1-2	NA	TRBV6-5	CASSERGWGYTF	TGTGCCAGCAGTGAGAGGGGTTGGGGCTACACCTTC
few	13	TRBJ1-1	NA	TRBV6-2/TRBV6-3	CASREGGVTEAFF	TGTGCCAGCAGGGAGGGGGGAGTCACTGAAGCTTTCTTT
NA	15	TRBJ2-2	NA	TRBV5-1	CASSLRDINTGELFF	TGCGCCAGCAGCTTAAGGGACATAAACACCGGGGAGCTGTTTTTT
NA	15	TRBJ2-1	TRBD2	TRBV6-4	CASSSSGRNYNEQFF	TGTGCCAGCAGTTCAAGCGGGAGGAACTACAATGAGCAGTTCTTC
many	12	TRBJ1-6	NA	TRBV9	CASSVIDSPLHF	TGTGCCAGCAGCGTAATCGATTCACCCCTCCACTTT
NA	15	TRBJ2-7	NA	TRBV5-5	CASSLRGGPLGEQYF	TGTGCCAGCAGCTTGAGAGGAGGTCCCCTGGGGGAGCAGTACTTC
NA	15	TRBJ1-2	NA	TRBV9	CASSVSVQENYGYTF	TGTGCCAGCAGCGTATCCGTACAGGAGAACTATGGCTACACCTTC
few	13	TRBJ2-1	NA	TRBV7-9	CASIGTENDEQFF	TGTGCCAGCATCGGGACCGAGAACGATGAGCAGTTCTTC
NA	14	TRBJ2-2	NA	TRBV24-1	CATSERQDTGELFF	TGTGCCACCAGTGAGCGACAGGACACCGGGGAGCTGTTTTTT